These 29 T cell receptor beta chains were sequenced from one sample in a study of OX40 agonist ivuxolimab in advanced cancers. TCRdb's copy holds only in-frame clones and misses some; the assay was immunoSEQ multiplex PCR. The data show about 79,000 clones, about nine tenths seen once. Material: CD4+ or CD8+ T cells sorted from blood, obtained in a trial of the OX40 agonist ivuxolimab. The receptors here all came from an adult with an advanced solid tumor such as melanoma, head and neck, liver or kidney cancer.

V is TRBV2 and J is TRBJ2-7; TRBD1 aligns across 10 bases. V gave up 7 bases and J gave up 4 bases; unmatched junction bases: 4. Germline values: CDR1 SNHLY, CDR2 FYNNEI. There are 13 residues in the CDR3. This CDR3 reads CASMGQGSYEQYF. The CDR3 DNA is TGTGCCAGCATGGGACAGGGGAGTTACGAGCAGTACTTC.

V and J are TRBV9 and TRBJ1-2; tentatively, D is TRBD1 (5 bases). V was clipped by 4 bases and J by 4 bases, with 17 bases between them. This CDR3 region has 15 residues. Germline values: CDR1 SGDLS, CDR2 YYNGEE. In DNA form, the CDR3 reads TGTGCCAGCAGCTTCCCTCCGGGGGGTGGCTATGGCTACACCTTC. Translating gives CASSFPPGGGYGYTF.

This clone has only one observation. The chain carries TRBV19 and TRBJ2-6; D not resolved. Germline V gene lookup returns CDR1 LNHDA and CDR2 SQIVND (reference sequence). The CDR3 totals 15 residues. Trimming took 2 bases from V and 0 from J, leaving 5 bases between them. CDR3 sequence reads: CASSISRSGANVLTF. The CDR3 DNA is TGTGCCAGTAGTATAAGCCGCTCTGGGGCCAACGTCCTGACTTTC.

The rearrangement uses TRBV6-5 and TRBJ2-7, with D unresolved. Looked up from germline, CDR1 is MNHEY and CDR2 is SVGAGI. Trimming left V 6 bases short and J 3 bases short, with 6 bases between. The CDR3 has 11 residues. The CDR3 loop reads CASRELYEQYV. The CDR3 DNA reads TGTGCCAGCAGGGAGCTCTACGAGCAGTACGTC.

This clone was seen many times. This chain uses TRBV7-9 with TRBJ2-7; D not certain. The CDR3 consists of 16 residues. Germline V CDR1 and CDR2: SEHNR, FQNEAQ (reference sequence). V was cut by 1 base and J by 1 base, with 14 bases left in between. Here the CDR3 DNA reads TGTGCCAGCAGCTTAGGACCGGGTCACGGGTCCTACGAGCAGTACTTC. Its protein is CASSLGPGHGSYEQYF. The whole variable domain, remainder taken from reference TRBV7-9 and TRBJ2-7, is DTGVSQNPRHKITKRGQNVTFRCDPISEHNRLYWYRQTLGQGPEFLTYFQNEAQLEKSRLLSDRFSAERPKGSFSTLEIQRTEQGDSAMYLCASSLGPGHGSYEQYFGPGTRLTVT.

J is TRBJ1-1 and V is TRBV6-5; TRBD1 aligns across 8 bases. With V trimmed by 5 bases and J by 5 bases, 7 bases remained unmatched. The germline V gene has CDR1 MNHEY and CDR2 SVGAGI. The CDR3 runs to 14 residues. CDR3 loop: CASSPYRGRTEAFF. CDR3 nucleotide sequence: TGTGCCAGCAGTCCATACAGGGGGAGGACTGAAGCTTTCTTT.

The rearrangement uses TRBV7-2 and TRBJ2-1; 13 nucleotides match TRBD2. The CDR3 totals 17 residues. Per the germline V gene, CDR1 is SGHTA and CDR2 is FQGNSA. J was trimmed by 5 bases and V by 5 bases; bases with no gene match: 9. CDR3 region: CASSPAGTSGVDNEQFF. In DNA, the CDR3 is TGTGCCAGCAGCCCTGCCGGGACTAGCGGGGTGGACAATGAGCAGTTCTTC.

The chain combines TRBV5-1 with TRBJ2-1, with 8 bases aligning to TRBD1. The CDR3 is 15 amino acids. Germline CDR1 and CDR2: SGHRS and YFSETQ. The V segment lost 5 bases and the J segment 3 bases; nucleotides outside the gene matches: 7. CDR3 DNA sequence: TGCGCCAGCAGGCCTTCCGGGACAGGCTACAATGAGCAGTTCTTC. This gives the protein CASRPSGTGYNEQFF.

The chain carries TRBV2 and TRBJ2-7; D remains unclear. The V and J ends lost 8 bases and 3 bases respectively, with 8 bases between them. The CDR3 loop spans 11 amino acids. In germline, CDR1 is SNHLY, CDR2 FYNNEI. The CDR3: CASWDYYEQYV. DNA of the CDR3: TGTGCCAGCTGGGATTACTACGAGCAGTACGTC.

This chain joins TRBV19 and TRBJ1-5, with D unclear. Looked up from germline, CDR1 is LNHDA and CDR2 is SQIVND (reference sequence). The CDR3 has 16 residues. Between the trimmed V and J ends, which lost 8 bases and 2 bases, there was a span of 19 bases. The CDR3 DNA reads TGTGCCAGTTCCATCGGAGGTTCTGGGGGCAATCAGCCCCAGCATTTT. Protein product: CASSIGGSGGNQPQHF.

This clone was seen only a few times. As DNA, the CDR3 is TGTGCCAGCGGGATCCCACAGGGGGCCCTCTACACCTTC. Encoded protein: CASGIPQGALYTF. V is TRBV11-2 and J is TRBJ1-2; 9 bases map to TRBD1. The germline gives CDR1 SGHAT, CDR2 FQNNGV. Trimming cost V 8 bases and J 10 bases; bases outside gene matches: 11. CDR3 length equals 13 residues.

This sequence joins TRBV11-2 and TRBJ2-2; no clear D. In germline, CDR1 is SGHAT, CDR2 FQNNGV. The length of the CDR3 is 12 residues. Trimming removed 3 bases from V and 3 bases from J, with 2 bases in between. The CDR3 loop is CASSFYTGELFF. Here the CDR3 DNA reads TGTGCCAGCAGCTTCTACACCGGGGAGCTGTTTTTT. The variable domain in full, completed from reference TRBV11-2 and TRBJ2-2, reads EAGVAQSPRYKIIEKRQSVAFWCNPISGHATLYWYQQILGQGPKLLIQFQNNGVVDDSQLPKDRFSAERLKGVDSTLKIQPAKLEDSAVYLCASSFYTGELFFGEGSRLTVL.

The chain carries TRBV15 and TRBJ1-1; D is unresolved. Trimming took off 3 bases at V and 0 bases at J, with 2 bases between the two ends. The CDR3 has 12 amino acids. The germline gives CDR1 LNHNV, CDR2 YYDKDF (reference sequence). CDR3 protein: CATSSLNTEAFF. As DNA, the CDR3 is TGTGCCACCAGCAGTTTGAACACTGAAGCTTTCTTT. Together with reference TRBV15 and TRBJ1-1, the CDR3 gives the full variable domain: DAMVIQNPRYQVTQFGKPVTLSCSQTLNHNVMYWYQQKSSQAPKLLFHYYDKDFNNEADTPDNFQSRRPNTSFCFLDIRSPGLGDTAMYLCATSSLNTEAFFGQGTRLTVV.

The sample holds one count of this clone. The V gene is TRBV6-5, the J gene TRBJ1-1; the D gene is possibly TRBD1 (6 bases). This CDR3 contains 16 residues. From germline, CDR1 is MNHEY and CDR2 SVGAGI. Trimming removed 2 bases from V and 5 bases from J, with 18 bases in between. DNA of the CDR3: TGTGCCAGCAGTTACGGTGGTGGGGCAGGGGTAACTGAAGCTTTCTTT. Translating it yields CASSYGGGAGVTEAFF.

The chain uses TRBV30 and TRBJ2-7; 8 bases agree with TRBD1. After removal of 8 bases from V and 1 base from J, the junction contained 4 bases not matched to a gene. The CDR3 extends over 12 amino acids. CDR1 and CDR2 from the germline V gene are GTSNPN and SVGIG (reference sequence). CDR3 loop: CALGQGSYEQYF. DNA for the CDR3: TGTGCCCTTGGACAGGGTTCCTACGAGCAGTACTTC.

The genes are TRBV9 and TRBJ2-5; TRBD1 matches at 7 bases. Germline V gives CDR1 SGDLS, CDR2 YYNGEE. Trimming at V came to 0 bases and at J to 2 bases, leaving 4 bases not matched to a gene. The CDR3 sequence is 15 residues long. The CDR3 protein is CASSVAGTEQETQYF. The DNA for the CDR3 is TGTGCCAGCAGCGTAGCTGGGACAGAGCAAGAGACCCAGTACTTC.

Notes on this clone: One junction end disagrees with the germline gene, perhaps due to a read error. The rearrangement uses TRBV6-5 and TRBJ1-5; possible D gene TRBD1, 6 bases. CDR3 length equals 16 residues. Germline V CDR1 and CDR2: MNHEY, SVGAGI. Here the CDR3 reads CASNYDRFVGNQPQHF. DNA of the CDR3: TGTGCCAGCAATTACGACAGGTTCGTTGGCAATCAGCCCCAGCATTTT.

The chain joins TRBV9 to TRBJ2-2; 7 nucleotides align to TRBD1. V was pared by 0 bases and J by 2 bases, with 4 bases of the junction left unmatched. Germline-derived CDR1 and CDR2 are SGDLS and YYNGEE. This CDR3 has 16 amino acids. In DNA form, the CDR3 reads TGTGCCAGCAGCGTAGAAGGGGGCGGAAACACCGGGGAGCTGTTTTTT. Protein sequence: CASSVEGGGNTGELFF.

The J gene is TRBJ2-1, the V gene TRBV5-1; no clear D gene. Germline-derived CDR1 and CDR2 are SGHRS and YFSETQ. With 5 bases removed from V and 4 bases from J, the gap between germline ends came to 13 bases. The CDR3 is 14 amino acids. For the CDR3, the DNA is TGCGCCAGCAGGCTTAGGATGTGGTACAATGAGCAGTTCTTC. Translating gives CASRLRMWYNEQFF.

The V call is TRBV5-1, the J call TRBJ2-5; D is unclear. The CDR3 covers 14 residues. V lost 0 bases to trimming and J lost 2 bases, with 8 bases between them. Germline-derived CDR1 and CDR2 are SGHRS and YFSETQ. CDR3 coding DNA: TGCGCCAGCAGCTTGGTAACTAATCAAGAGACCCAGTACTTC. This sequence encodes CASSLVTNQETQYF.

The gene calls are TRBV29-1 and TRBJ1-1; no reliable D call. V was pared by 6 bases and J by 6 bases, with 8 bases between. The CDR3 extends over 10 amino acids. Germline lookup yields CDR1 SQVTM and CDR2 ANQGSEA. The DNA for the CDR3 is TGCAGCGTCAGAGACGCTGAAGCTTTCTTT. This codes for CSVRDAEAFF.

The chain links TRBV5-1 to TRBJ1-6, with 9 bases aligning to TRBD1. The junction had 6 bases not matched to a gene; V was cut back by 4 bases and J by 10 bases. From germline, CDR1 is SGHRS and CDR2 YFSETQ. This CDR3 spans 14 amino acids. In DNA form, the CDR3 reads TGCGCCAGCAGCCCGGGACAGGGCCAATCACCCCTCCACTTT. This translates into CASSPGQGQSPLHF.

This clone was recorded only once. This rearrangement joins TRBV5-4 to TRBJ2-3, with D possibly TRBD2 on 6 matching bases. The ends were cut back, 2 bases at V and 2 bases at J, with 18 bases in the middle. The germline V gene encodes CDR1 SGHNT and CDR2 YYREEE (reference sequence). The CDR3 has 17 residues. CDR3 DNA sequence: TGTGCCAGCAGCTTTAGTTCCGGGGGTGCATTCACAGATACGCAGTATTTT. This translates into CASSFSSGGAFTDTQYF.

The chain joins TRBV5-1 to TRBJ1-5; a weak D match, TRBD1 (5 bases). The CDR3 runs 15 residues. The germline V and J ends were trimmed by 6 bases and 4 bases, with 17 bases remaining between them. Germline V lookup: CDR1 SGHRS, CDR2 YFSETQ. The CDR3 here is CASMPGPGGNQPQHF. CDR3 bases: TGCGCCAGCATGCCGGGTCCCGGGGGGAATCAGCCCCAGCATTTT.

V gene TRBV6-5 combines with J gene TRBJ2-3; D possibly corresponds to TRBD1 (5 bases). The V gene lost 4 bases and the J gene lost 4 bases, with 12 bases spanning the gap. The V gene's germline CDR1 is MNHEY and CDR2 SVGAGI. This CDR3 is built from 14 residues. The CDR3: CASSSQVSADTQYF. CDR3 DNA: TGTGCCAGCAGTTCACAGGTCTCAGCAGATACGCAGTATTTT.

V and J are TRBV19 and TRBJ1-2; D ambiguous. The germline CDR1 and CDR2 sequences are LNHDA and SQIVND (reference sequence). Trimming took 5 bases from V and 7 from J, leaving 11 bases between them. CDR3 length: 12 amino acids. The CDR3 sequence is CASSRDNSGYTF. CDR3 DNA: TGTGCCAGTAGTCGGGATAACAGTGGCTACACCTTC. Together with reference TRBV19 and TRBJ1-2, the CDR3 gives the full variable domain: DGGITQSPKYLFRKEGQNVTLSCEQNLNHDAMYWYRQDPGQGLRLIYYSQIVNDFQKGDIAEGYSVSREKKESFPLTVTSAQKNPTAFYLCASSRDNSGYTFGSGTRLTVV.

The chain is built from TRBV7-3 and TRBJ2-2; no definite D call. The CDR3 sequence is 15 residues long. Germline V CDR1 and CDR2: SGHTA, FQGTGA. V lost 6 bases to trimming and J lost 6 bases, with 17 bases between them. CDR3: CASSNNIGSAGELFF. As DNA, the CDR3 is TGTGCCAGCAGTAATAACATTGGTTCGGCCGGGGAGCTGTTTTTT. Full variable domain (rest looked up from reference TRBV7-3 and TRBJ2-2): GAGVSQTPSNKVTEKGKYVELRCDPISGHTALYWYRQSLGQGPEFLIYFQGTGAADDSGLPNDRFFAVRPEGSVSTLKIQRTERGDSAVYLCASSNNIGSAGELFFGEGSRLTVL.

V usage is TRBV7-9 and J usage is TRBJ2-1; 8 bases match TRBD1. The trim removed 4 bases at V and 3 bases at J, leaving 8 bases unmatched. This CDR3 has 16 residues. Germline-derived CDR1 and CDR2 are SEHNR and FQNEAQ (reference sequence). The CDR3 spells CASSSSGQGSYNEQFF. The CDR3 DNA follows: TGTGCCAGCAGCTCCTCTGGACAGGGCAGCTACAATGAGCAGTTCTTC.

This clone has only one observation. J is TRBJ2-5 and V is TRBV30; D may correspond to TRBD1 or TRBD2 (5 bases each). The CDR3 totals 15 residues. Trimming removed 4 bases at V and 4 bases at J, with 19 bases between. The germline gives CDR1 GTSNPN, CDR2 SVGIG (reference sequence). The CDR3 nucleotides read TGTGCCTGGAAGAAAGGGGACCATTCCAGAGAGACCCAGTACTTC. It codes for CAWKKGDHSRETQYF.